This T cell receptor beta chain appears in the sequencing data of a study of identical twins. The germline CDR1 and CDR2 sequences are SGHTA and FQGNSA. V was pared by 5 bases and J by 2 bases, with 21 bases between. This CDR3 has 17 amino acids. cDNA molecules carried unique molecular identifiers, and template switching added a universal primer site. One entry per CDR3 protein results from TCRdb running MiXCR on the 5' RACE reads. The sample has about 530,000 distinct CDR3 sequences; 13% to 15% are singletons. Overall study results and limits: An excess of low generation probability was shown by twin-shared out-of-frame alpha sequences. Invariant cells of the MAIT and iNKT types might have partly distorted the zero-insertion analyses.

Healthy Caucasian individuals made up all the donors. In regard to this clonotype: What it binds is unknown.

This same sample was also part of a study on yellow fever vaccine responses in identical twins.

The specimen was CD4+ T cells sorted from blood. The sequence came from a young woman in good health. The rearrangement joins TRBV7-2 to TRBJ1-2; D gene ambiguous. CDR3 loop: CASSHGGLPGMNYGYTF. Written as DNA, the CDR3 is TGTGCCAGCAGCCACGGCGGGCTACCCGGAATGAACTATGGCTACACCTTC.